Listed here are 8 T cell receptor beta chains from one sample, sequenced in a study of cytomegalovirus exposure and HLA in healthy donors. Researchers ran the PCR with 60 Vbeta and 13 Jbeta primers. Data came from immunoSEQ multiplex PCR; TCRdb stores just in-frame clones and leaves some out. The sample has 150,000 to 200,000 clones; 60% to 85% are singletons. The sample was PBMCs. The source is a woman aged 40 to 50 in good health and CMV-seronegative.

The chain carries TRBV30 and TRBJ1-1; D not certain. Trimming took off 8 bases at V and 4 bases at J, with 20 bases between the two ends. Germline assignment: CDR1 GTSNPN and CDR2 SVGIG (reference sequence). The CDR3 covers 14 residues. This CDR3 is CAGGYITWGTEAFF. CDR3 sequence (DNA): TGTGCCGGCGGGTATATCACTTGGGGCACTGAAGCTTTCTTT.

V and J are TRBV15 and TRBJ1-5; 9 bases line up with TRBD1. After removal of 8 bases from V and 1 base from J, the junction contained 15 bases not matched to a gene. Looked up from germline, CDR1 is LNHNV and CDR2 is YYDKDF (reference sequence). The CDR3 loop spans 18 amino acids. CDR3 nucleotide sequence: TGTGCCACCGGATCCTTGGGACAGGGTGGTATCAGCAATCAGCCCCAGCATTTT. Its protein is CATGSLGQGGISNQPQHF.

The rearrangement uses TRBV6-5 and TRBJ2-3; tentatively, D is TRBD2 (5 bases). The CDR3 is made up of 15 amino acids. The ends were cut back, 8 bases at V and 6 bases at J, with 21 bases in the middle. Per germline, CDR1 MNHEY and CDR2 SVGAGI. DNA for the CDR3: TGTGCCAGCCAATCTTGGGCAGTAGAGGGCGATACGCAGTATTTT. It translates to CASQSWAVEGDTQYF.

V usage is TRBV11-3 and J usage is TRBJ2-2, with 8 bases matching TRBD2. With 5 bases clipped from V and 0 bases from J, the junction kept 5 bases outside the gene matches. This CDR3 has 16 amino acids. CDR1 is SGHNT and CDR2 is YENEEA in the germline V gene. The CDR3 protein is CASSTRLATNTGELFF. The CDR3 DNA reads as TGTGCCAGCAGCACCCGACTAGCGACGAACACCGGGGAGCTGTTTTTT.

J is TRBJ1-1 and V is TRBV19; 8 positions agree with TRBD1. The CDR3 covers 16 residues. Germline V gives CDR1 LNHDA, CDR2 SQIVND (reference sequence). With 4 bases clipped from V and 4 bases from J, the junction kept 11 bases outside the gene matches. The CDR3 DNA reads as TGTGCCAGTAGTACTCGTGGAACAGGGGGGGCCACTGAAGCTTTCTTT. Its translation is CASSTRGTGGATEAFF.

This chain links TRBV4-3 with TRBJ1-3; D possibly corresponds to TRBD1 (6 bases). CDR3 length: 18 amino acids. V was trimmed by 1 base and J by 0 bases, leaving 16 bases between them. CDR1 and CDR2 (germline): LGHNA, YSLEER. The CDR3 spells CASSQALILTGSGNTIYF. CDR3 DNA sequence: TGCGCCAGCAGCCAAGCCTTAATCCTGACAGGCTCTGGAAACACCATATATTTT.

This clone was detected once. The chain uses TRBV6-5 and TRBJ2-7, with a weak D call TRBD2 (6 bases). The V end lost 5 bases, the J end lost 0 bases, and 11 bases lay between the germline ends. Germline V CDR1 and CDR2: MNHEY, SVGAGI. The CDR3 loop spans 14 amino acids. The CDR3 loop reads CASSPGLASYEQYF. The CDR3 nucleotides read TGTGCCAGCAGTCCGGGACTCGCCTCCTACGAGCAGTACTTC.

V gene TRBV11-3 combines with J gene TRBJ2-2; D possibly corresponds to TRBD1 (5 bases). CDR1 SGHNT and CDR2 YENEEA come from the germline V gene. V lost 2 bases to trimming and J lost 3 bases, with 7 bases between them. The CDR3 spans 14 residues. CDR3 sequence reads: CASSLTRDTGELFF. The CDR3 region has the DNA TGTGCCAGCAGCTTAACCAGGGACACCGGGGAGCTGTTTTTT.